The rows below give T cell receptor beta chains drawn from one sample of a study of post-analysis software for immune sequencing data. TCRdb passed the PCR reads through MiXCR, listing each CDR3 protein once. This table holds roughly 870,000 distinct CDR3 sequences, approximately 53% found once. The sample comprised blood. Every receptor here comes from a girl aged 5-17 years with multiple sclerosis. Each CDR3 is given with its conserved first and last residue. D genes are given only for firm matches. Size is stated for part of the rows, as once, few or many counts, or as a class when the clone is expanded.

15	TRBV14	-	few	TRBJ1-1	CASSQSNPNVNEAFF	TGTGCCAGCAGCCAGAGCAATCCAAACGTCAATGAAGCTTTCTTT
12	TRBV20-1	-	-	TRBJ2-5	CSAREAAEPQYF	TGCAGTGCTAGAGAAGCGGCGGAGCCCCAGTACTTC
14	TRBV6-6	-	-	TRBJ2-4	CASSLWAAKNIQYF	TGTGCCAGCTCCCTATGGGCCGCCAAAAACATTCAGTACTTC
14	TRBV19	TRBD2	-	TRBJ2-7	CASSPGLAGYEQYF	TGTGCCAGTAGCCCGGGACTAGCGGGGTACGAGCAGTACTTC
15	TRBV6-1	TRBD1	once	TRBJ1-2	CASRARQGAIYGYTF	TGTGCCAGCAGAGCTAGACAGGGGGCGATCTATGGCTACACCTTC
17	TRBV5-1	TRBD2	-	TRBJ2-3	CASSPPTSGLYTDTQYF	TGCGCCAGCAGCCCCCCGACTAGCGGGCTGTACACAGATACGCAGTATTTT
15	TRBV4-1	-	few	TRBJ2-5	CASSPGSLNQETQYF	TGCGCCAGCAGCCCGGGCAGCCTAAACCAAGAGACCCAGTACTTC
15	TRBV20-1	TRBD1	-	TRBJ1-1	CSAKLQGRGNTEAFF	TGCAGTGCTAAACTACAGGGGAGAGGGAACACTGAAGCTTTCTTT
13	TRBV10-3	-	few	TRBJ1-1	CAISDWPLHEAFF	TGTGCCATCAGTGATTGGCCCCTTCATGAAGCTTTCTTT
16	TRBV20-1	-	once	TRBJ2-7	CSASGPDFSSSYEQYF	TGCAGTGCTAGCGGGCCAGACTTCTCCAGCTCCTACGAGCAGTACTTC
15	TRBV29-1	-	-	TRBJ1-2	CSVEDKGHRAYGYTF	TGCAGCGTTGAAGATAAGGGGCACAGGGCCTATGGCTACACCTTC
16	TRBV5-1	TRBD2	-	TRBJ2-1	CASSPGLAGSYNEQFF	TGTGCCAGCAGTCCGGGACTAGCGGGCTCCTACAATGAGCAGTTCTTC
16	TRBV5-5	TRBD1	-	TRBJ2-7	CASSSAPGQGAYEQYF	TGTGCCAGCAGCTCCGCCCCGGGACAGGGGGCCTACGAGCAGTACTTC
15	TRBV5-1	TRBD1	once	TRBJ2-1	CASSLGQGSMGEQFF	TGCGCCAGCAGCCTGGGACAGGGAAGCATGGGTGAGCAGTTCTTC
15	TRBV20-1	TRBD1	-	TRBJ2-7	CSAKDRGLPSYEQYF	TGCAGTGCTAAGGACAGGGGACTCCCTTCCTACGAGCAGTACTTC
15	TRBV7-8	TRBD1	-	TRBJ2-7	CASSLTGQPSYEQYF	TGTGCCAGCAGCTTGACGGGACAGCCTTCCTACGAGCAGTACTTC
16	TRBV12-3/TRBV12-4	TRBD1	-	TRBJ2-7	CASSSYFPGTGDEQYF	TGTGCCAGCAGTTCCTACTTTCCCGGGACAGGGGACGAGCAGTACTTC
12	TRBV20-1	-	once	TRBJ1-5	CSATGGNQPQHF	TGCAGCGCGACAGGAGGCAATCAGCCCCAGCATTTT
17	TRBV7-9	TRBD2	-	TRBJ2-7	CASSSKHQLAGAAEQYF	TGTGCCAGTAGCTCCAAACACCAACTAGCGGGAGCCGCCGAGCAGTACTTC
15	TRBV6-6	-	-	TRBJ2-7	CASSFISGSSYEQYF	TGTGCCAGCAGTTTCATATCCGGGAGCTCCTACGAGCAGTACTTC
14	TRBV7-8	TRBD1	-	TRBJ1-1	CASSRLDRADEAFF	TGTGCCAGCAGCCGTCTGGACAGGGCGGATGAAGCTTTCTTT
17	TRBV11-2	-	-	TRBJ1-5	CASSLGTLGKSNQPQHF	TGTGCCAGCAGCTTAGGAACCTTAGGGAAAAGCAATCAGCCCCAGCATTTT
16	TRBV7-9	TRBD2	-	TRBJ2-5	CASSSGLAGTQETQYF	TGTGCCAGCAGCTCCGGACTAGCGGGTACCCAAGAGACCCAGTACTTC
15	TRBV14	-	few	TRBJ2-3	CASSQEEGITDTQYF	TGTGCCAGCAGCCAAGAAGAGGGGATCACAGATACGCAGTATTTT
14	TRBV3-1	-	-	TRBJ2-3	CASSQEFWGDTQYF	TGTGCCAGCAGCCAGGAATTCTGGGGAGATACGCAGTATTTT
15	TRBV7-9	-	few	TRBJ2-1	CASSFPTSSYNEQFF	TGTGCCAGCAGCTTCCCTACCAGCTCCTACAATGAGCAGTTCTTC
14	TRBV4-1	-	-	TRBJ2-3	CASRQGTVADTQYF	TGCGCCAGCAGACAGGGAACGGTGGCAGATACGCAGTATTTT
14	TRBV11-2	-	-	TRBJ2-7	CASSLGTGNRRRYF	TGTGCCAGCAGCCTCGGGACCGGGAATCGACGGCGGTACTTC
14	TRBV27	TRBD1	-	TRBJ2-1	CASSLGTGCNEQFF	TGTGCCAGCAGTTTAGGGACAGGGTGCAATGAGCAGTTCTTC
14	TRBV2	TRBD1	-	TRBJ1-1	CASGPGGVNTEAFF	TGTGCCAGTGGTCCAGGGGGCGTGAACACTGAAGCTTTCTTT
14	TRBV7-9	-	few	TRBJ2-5	CASSLAKPQETQYF	TGTGCCAGCAGCTTGGCAAAGCCCCAAGAGACCCAGTACTTC
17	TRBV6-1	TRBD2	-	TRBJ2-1	CASSHLRVAGINNEQFF	TGTGCCAGCAGCCATCTTAGGGTAGCGGGGATTAACAATGAGCAGTTCTTC